This T cell receptor (beta chain) was obtained from a study of blood T cell repertoires in COVID-19 (dated by TCRdb to the early 2020s). For the wider study: Collaborator samples came from the United States, Italy and Spain and covered acute and convalescent phases of COVID-19. The material from the prospective study consisted of cDNA or gDNA derived from T cells, B-cell-depleted T cells, or PBMCs. The dataset comprised deeply sampled blood TCRbeta repertoires from subjects exposed to, actively infected with, or recovered from COVID-19. The repertoires were released in a freely available public database intended as a resource for research on the immune response to SARS-CoV-2. Samples were obtained from the ongoing ImmuneRACE study (first 160 participants) and from roughly 1,300 subjects provided by 6 global collaborators. Sample metadata almost always included a de-identified subject ID, COVID-19 status, age in years and sex. Where available, HLA class I and class II types were taken from metadata supplied by the sample provider and were not determined by assay-based typing. General study outcomes and caveats: How much clinical and demographic metadata was included differed by source and by participant, and the metadata was provided uncurated.

Each collaborating institution followed its own protocols to collect whole blood in K2EDTA tubes. For TCRbeta analysis, collaborators shipped samples as frozen whole blood, isolated PBMCs, or DNA extracted from either of those sample types. The immunoSEQ Assay, a bias-controlled multiplex PCR, was used to amplify TCRbeta CDR3 regions from genomic DNA. In the original analysis: The number of nucleated cells in each sample was estimated by amplification of reference gene primers within the assay. To quantify the absolute abundance of each unique TCRbeta CDR3 rearrangement, sequence reads were collapsed and filtered. Productive Simpson clonality was computed per sample as the square root of Simpson's diversity index over productive rearrangements. As stored in TCRdb, this immuneACCESS dataset retains in-frame rearrangements with V and J assigned. A fraction of the clones does not appear; measured against another copy, unresolved V genes explain less than half of the discrepancy, and the remainder lacks a known reason. V and J calls and clone size are as listed in that table; D and trimming were resolved from the DNA. The sample has under 250,000 clones on record, around 83% of them singletons. Together, the top ten hold around 13% of the sample.

Inclusive of the bounding cysteine and phenylalanine, the CDR3 is 13 residues long. Only CDR3 DNA remains: 39 bases, in frame from the first base. Cut back by 5 bases and 5 bases, the V and J ends lie 10 bases apart. Concerning this clone: Its binding antigen is unknown. No clone much larger than this one lies a single base away; base qualities are absent.

The chain uses TRBV12-3 or TRBV12-4 and TRBJ2-1; TRBD2 is a weak D gene call, 6 bases matching. The source material was peripheral blood. This clonotype was sampled from a human donor in a cohort sampled during active COVID-19. In nucleotides, the sequence is TGTGCCAGCAGTACGGGAGAGAACAATGAGCAGTTCTTC. This gives the protein CASSTGENNEQFF.